One and the same sample provided the 23 T cell receptor beta chains below, sequenced in a study of blood T cell repertoires in COVID-19. Only in-frame clones appear in the TCRdb table, and some are missing; sequencing was by immunoSEQ multiplex PCR. The top ten clones hold about 3.2% of a sample with about 490,000 clones, approximately 85% of them seen once. Sample: peripheral blood. The receptors were gathered from a human donor in a cohort sampled during active COVID-19.

The J gene is TRBJ2-5, the V gene TRBV29-1; 8 bases agree with TRBD1. Germline CDR1 and CDR2: SQVTM and ANQGSEA. Unmatched junction bases numbered 3, after V lost 6 bases and J lost 3 bases. The length of the CDR3 is 12 residues. CDR3 bases: TGCAGCGTCTCGGACAGGGAAGAGACCCAGTACTTC. Translating gives CSVSDREETQYF.

This chain joins TRBV3-1 (or the pseudogene TRBV3-2) and TRBJ2-4; 11 bases fit TRBD2. CDR3 length equals 17 residues. Losses at the gene ends were 3 bases for V and 6 bases for J; bases not matched to a gene: 10. Germline-derived CDR1 and CDR2 are LGHDT and YNNKEL (reference sequence). CDR3 in DNA: TGTGCCAGCAGCCAGCGTAGCGGGAGGGATGTTGGAAACATTCAGTACTTC. This translates into CASSQRSGRDVGNIQYF.

To note about this clone: The same CDR3 also results from other DNA sequences found in this sample. The chain employs TRBV29-1 and TRBJ2-5, with 7 bases lining up with TRBD1. Trimming removed 5 bases from V and 1 base from J; junction bases left unmatched: 1. The CDR3 runs 12 residues. Looked up from germline, CDR1 is SQVTM and CDR2 is ANQGSEA. The CDR3 DNA follows: TGCAGCGTTCGGACAGGCCAAGAGACCCAGTACTTC. Amino acids: CSVRTGQETQYF.

The chain is built from TRBV7-2 and TRBJ2-5; 11 bases align to TRBD1. V lost 4 bases to trimming and J lost 4 bases; unmatched junction nucleotides: 2. Germline V gene data show CDR1 as SGHTA and CDR2 as FQGNSA. The CDR3 totals 14 residues. Written as DNA, the CDR3 is TGTGCCAGCAGCTCGGACAGGGGGCCAGAGACCCAGTACTTC. Its translation is CASSSDRGPETQYF. Variable domain in full (rest from reference TRBV7-2 and TRBJ2-5): GAGVSQSPSNKVTEKGKDVELRCDPISGHTALYWYRQSLGQGLEFLIYFQGNSAPDKSGLPSDRFSAERTGGSVSTLTIQRTQQEDSAVYLCASSSDRGPETQYFGPGTRLLVL.

This clone occurred a few times. The chain has TRBV5-1 and TRBJ2-2, with TRBD1 identical over 7 bases. Unmatched junction bases numbered 4, after V lost 0 bases and J lost 2 bases. CDR1 and CDR2 from the germline V gene are SGHRS and YFSETQ. This CDR3 has 16 residues. DNA for the CDR3: TGCGCCAGCAGCTTGGAGGGACAGACTAACACCGGGGAGCTGTTTTTT. Translated, it gives CASSLEGQTNTGELFF. Full variable domain (remainder filled in from reference TRBV5-1 and TRBJ2-2): KAGVTQTPRYLIKTRGQQVTLSCSPISGHRSVSWYQQTPGQGLQFLFEYFSETQRNKGNFPGRFSGRQFSNSRSEMNVSTLELGDSALYLCASSLEGQTNTGELFFGEGSRLTVL.

The V and J genes are TRBV18 and TRBJ2-6; perhaps TRBD1 as D (6 bases). Germline V lookup: CDR1 KGHSH, CDR2 LQKENI. This CDR3 contains 14 residues. With 6 bases removed from V and 0 bases from J, the gap between germline ends came to 6 bases. The CDR3 loop is CASSDSSGANVLTF. The CDR3 DNA is TGTGCCAGCTCGGACAGCTCTGGGGCCAACGTCCTGACTTTC.

The V gene is TRBV3-1 (or the pseudogene TRBV3-2), the J gene TRBJ1-2, with D maybe TRBD1 (6 bases). Deletions cut 4 bases from V and 8 bases from J, with 17 bases between. This CDR3 contains 14 residues. CDR1 is LGHDT and CDR2 is YNNKEL in the germline V gene (reference sequence). CDR3 nucleotides: TGTGCCAGCAGCCCTCAAGGGGGGGGAGGAGGCTACACCTTC. Residues: CASSPQGGGGGYTF.

With regard to this clone: This sample includes further DNA sequences coding for the same CDR3. The chain has TRBV24-1 and TRBJ1-1; the match to TRBD1 covers 10 bases. Germline V CDR1 and CDR2: KGHDR, SFDVKD. J gave up 4 bases and V 2 bases, and 3 bases lay outside the gene matches. The CDR3 runs to 15 residues. CDR3 protein: CATSDSRTGGTEAFF. The CDR3 DNA reads as TGTGCCACCAGTGATTCGAGGACAGGGGGCACTGAAGCTTTCTTT.

This chain links TRBV7-9 with TRBJ2-1, with TRBD2 matching over 8 bases. The ends lost 7 bases at V and 0 bases at J; junction bases unmatched: 8. Germline assignment: CDR1 SEHNR and CDR2 FQNEAQ (reference sequence). The CDR3 spans 16 residues. CDR3 in DNA: TGTGCCAGCAACTTCCGGGCGGGAGGCTCCTACAATGAGCAGTTCTTC. Its translation: CASNFRAGGSYNEQFF.

The chain carries TRBV19 and TRBJ1-2; TRBD1 aligns across 7 bases. V lost 7 bases to trimming and J lost 2 bases; unmatched junction nucleotides: 4. CDR3 length equals 13 residues. Germline V gene sequence: CDR1 LNHDA, CDR2 SQIVND (reference sequence). CDR3 in DNA: TGTGCCAGTAACCTGGGACAGAACTATGGCTACACCTTC. Its translation is CASNLGQNYGYTF. Together with reference TRBV19 and TRBJ1-2, the CDR3 gives the full variable domain: DGGITQSPKYLFRKEGQNVTLSCEQNLNHDAMYWYRQDPGQGLRLIYYSQIVNDFQKGDIAEGYSVSREKKESFPLTVTSAQKNPTAFYLCASNLGQNYGYTFGSGTRLTVV.

As regards this clone: A much more abundant neighbour one base away suggests this may be a read error. Different DNA sequences within this sample yield the same CDR3. The rearrangement uses TRBV18 and TRBJ1-1; perhaps TRBD1 as D (6 bases). V was pared by 3 bases and J by 1 base, with 6 bases between. This CDR3 has 13 residues. The germline V gene encodes CDR1 KGHSH and CDR2 LQKENI. The CDR3 region has the DNA TGTGCCAGCTCACCGACAGGGAACACTGAAGCTTTCTTT. Translating gives CASSPTGNTEAFF.

The chain employs TRBV5-1 and TRBJ1-1; no reliable D call. Germline assignment: CDR1 SGHRS and CDR2 YFSETQ. Between the trimmed V and J ends, which lost 2 bases and 1 base, there was a span of 15 bases. The CDR3 totals 16 residues. CDR3 nucleotide sequence: TGCGCCAGCAGCTTAGTGTTTGGGCGGGGGAACACTGAAGCTTTCTTT. Translation gives CASSLVFGRGNTEAFF.

The chain has TRBV15 and TRBJ2-7; 8 bases are a match to TRBD2. Unmatched junction bases numbered 7, after V lost 0 bases and J lost 0 bases. The CDR3 covers 17 residues. Germline V CDR1 and CDR2: LNHNV, YYDKDF (reference sequence). CDR3 protein: CATSRDAGGGNSYEQYF. CDR3 sequence (DNA): TGTGCCACCAGCAGAGACGCGGGGGGAGGGAACTCCTACGAGCAGTACTTC.

With regard to this clone: One junction end does not reproduce the germline sequence, and a read error may be involved. The rearrangement joins TRBV10-1 to TRBJ2-1, with TRBD2 matching 14 bases. Germline V lookup: CDR1 WNHNN, CDR2 SYGVQD (reference sequence). The CDR3 has 13 residues. The CDR3: CASTETSGRAQFF. CDR3 in DNA: TGCGCCAGCACTGAGACTAGCGGGAGGGCCCAGTTCTTC.

The rearrangement links TRBV5-6 to TRBJ1-2; unclear D gene. This CDR3 region has 13 residues. Per the germline V gene, CDR1 is SGHDT and CDR2 is YYEEEE. V lost 0 bases and J 8 bases, leaving 11 bases between the germline ends. The CDR3 sequence: CASSLAIERGYTF. CDR3 bases: TGTGCCAGCAGCTTGGCCATTGAACGGGGCTACACCTTC.

This chain connects TRBV7-3 to TRBJ2-7; no definite D call. In germline, CDR1 is SGHTA, CDR2 FQGTGA. The CDR3 has 13 residues. V was pared by 2 bases and J by 6 bases, with 11 bases between. CDR3 sequence: CASSLLLSAEQYF. The CDR3 bases are TGTGCCAGCAGCTTACTTCTATCCGCCGAGCAGTACTTC.

The CDR3 loop reads CASSLGQVYEQYF. The CDR3 bases are TGTGCCAGCAGCTTGGGACAGGTGTACGAGCAGTACTTC. The genes are TRBV7-2 and TRBJ2-7, with 8 bases that match TRBD1. CDR3 length equals 13 residues. Germline trimming cut 3 bases from V and 4 bases from J; bases unmatched to any gene: 2. CDR1 is SGHTA, CDR2 FQGNSA, per germline.

This clone occurred once. The chain employs TRBV19 and TRBJ2-7; 12 bases line up with TRBD2. Germline trimming cut 3 bases from V and 0 bases from J; bases unmatched to any gene: 3. Germline V gene sequence: CDR1 LNHDA, CDR2 SQIVND (reference sequence). The CDR3 contains 16 residues. CDR3 bases: TGTGCCAGTAGTATCGAGACTAGCGGGAGCTCCTACGAGCAGTACTTC. It encodes CASSIETSGSSYEQYF.

This chain uses TRBV29-1 with TRBJ1-5; 8 bases match TRBD1. The germline CDR1 and CDR2 sequences are SQVTM and ANQGSEA. V was pared by 5 bases and J by 1 base, with 1 base of the junction left unmatched. CDR3 length: 13 residues. In nucleotides, the CDR3 is TGCAGCGTTCGGGACAGGAGCAATCAGCCCCAGCATTTT. Its translation is CSVRDRSNQPQHF.

The chain is built from TRBV2 and TRBJ2-1; D is unclear. The length of the CDR3 is 13 residues. The V gene lost 7 bases and the J gene lost 6 bases, with 13 bases spanning the gap. Germline V gene lookup returns CDR1 SNHLY and CDR2 FYNNEI. The CDR3 protein is CASIFRRLNEQFF. The CDR3 DNA is TGTGCCAGCATCTTTAGGAGACTCAATGAGCAGTTCTTC.

The chain links TRBV7-9 to TRBJ2-7, with 8 bases matching TRBD2. This CDR3 contains 15 residues. J gave up 3 bases and V 4 bases, and 8 bases lay outside the gene matches. Germline lookup yields CDR1 SEHNR and CDR2 FQNEAQ (reference sequence). CDR3 residues: CASSSGASGFYEQYF. The CDR3 DNA sequence: TGTGCCAGCAGCTCTGGGGCTAGCGGGTTCTACGAGCAGTACTTC.

Worth noting for this clone: In the same sample, other DNA sequences code for this CDR3. This sequence joins TRBV5-1 and TRBJ2-1; 8 nucleotides align to TRBD1. J gave up 0 bases and V 2 bases, and 1 base lay outside the gene matches. CDR3 length: 15 residues. CDR1 is SGHRS, CDR2 YFSETQ, per germline. The CDR3, as DNA: TGCGCCAGCAGCTTTGGACAGGGCTCCTACAATGAGCAGTTCTTC. Protein sequence: CASSFGQGSYNEQFF.

The chain uses TRBV18 and TRBJ2-7, with 7 nucleotides matching TRBD1. The CDR3 has 13 residues. The trim removed 1 base at V and 6 bases at J, leaving 3 bases unmatched. Per the germline V gene, CDR1 is KGHSH and CDR2 is LQKENI. The CDR3 coding sequence is TGTGCCAGCTCACCACTGACAGGGAGCGAGCAGTACTTC. Protein: CASSPLTGSEQYF.